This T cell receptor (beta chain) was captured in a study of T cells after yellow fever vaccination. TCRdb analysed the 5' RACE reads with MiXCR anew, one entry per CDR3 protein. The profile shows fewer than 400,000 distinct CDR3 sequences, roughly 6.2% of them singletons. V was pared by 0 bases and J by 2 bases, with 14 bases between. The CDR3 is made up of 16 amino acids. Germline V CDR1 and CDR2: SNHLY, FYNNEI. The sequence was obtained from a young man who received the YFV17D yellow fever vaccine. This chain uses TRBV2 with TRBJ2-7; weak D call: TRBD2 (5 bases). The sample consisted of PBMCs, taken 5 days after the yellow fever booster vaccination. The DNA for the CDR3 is TGTGCCAGCAGTGAAGCGTTCCTAGCTTCAGCCTACGAGCAGTACTTC. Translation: CASSEAFLASAYEQYF.